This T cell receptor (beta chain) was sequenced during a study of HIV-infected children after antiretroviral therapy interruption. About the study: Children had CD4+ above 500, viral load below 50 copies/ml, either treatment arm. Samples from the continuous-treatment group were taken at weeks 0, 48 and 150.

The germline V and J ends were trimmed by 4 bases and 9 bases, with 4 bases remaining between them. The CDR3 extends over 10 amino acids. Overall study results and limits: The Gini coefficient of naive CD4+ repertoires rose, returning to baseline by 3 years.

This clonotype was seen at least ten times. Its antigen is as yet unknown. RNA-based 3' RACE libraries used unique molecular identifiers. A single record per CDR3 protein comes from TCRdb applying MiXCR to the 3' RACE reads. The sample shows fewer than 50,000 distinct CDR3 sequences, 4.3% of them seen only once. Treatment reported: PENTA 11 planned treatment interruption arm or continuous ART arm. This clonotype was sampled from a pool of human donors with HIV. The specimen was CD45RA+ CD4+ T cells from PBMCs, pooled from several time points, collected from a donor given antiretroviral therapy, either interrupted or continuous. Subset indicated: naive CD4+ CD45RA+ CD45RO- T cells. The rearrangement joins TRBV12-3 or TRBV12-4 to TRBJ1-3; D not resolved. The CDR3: CASSSITIYF. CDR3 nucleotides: TGTGCCAGCAGTTCCATCACCATATATTTT.